Here is one TCR beta chain with its context. What it recognizes is unknown. The junction departs from germline at one end; a sequencing error may be responsible. The CDR3 has 15 residues. Germline V gene lookup returns CDR1 MNHNS and CDR2 SASEGT. TCRdb's table, derived via immunoSEQ multiplex PCR, lists solely in-frame clones and lacks some. The data show 50,000 to 55,000 clones, approximately 90% seen once. The time point: after dendritic cell vaccination, including at tumor progression/relapse. The sample is drawn from a study of glioma-infiltrating T cells after dendritic cell vaccination. Study-level background: Dendritic cell vaccine was injected intradermally three times, biweekly.

General study results and limits: No direct clonality-survival link was found; a diverse polyclonal response may matter.

The sample in question was blood, obtained after dendritic cell vaccination. This chain connects TRBV6-1 to TRBJ1-5, with no clear D. The TCR comes from a human donor with glioblastoma. The CDR3 spells CAGRKEQYSNQPQHF. CDR3 bases: TGTGCCGGCAGAAAGGAACAGTATAGCAATCAGCCCCAGCATTTT.